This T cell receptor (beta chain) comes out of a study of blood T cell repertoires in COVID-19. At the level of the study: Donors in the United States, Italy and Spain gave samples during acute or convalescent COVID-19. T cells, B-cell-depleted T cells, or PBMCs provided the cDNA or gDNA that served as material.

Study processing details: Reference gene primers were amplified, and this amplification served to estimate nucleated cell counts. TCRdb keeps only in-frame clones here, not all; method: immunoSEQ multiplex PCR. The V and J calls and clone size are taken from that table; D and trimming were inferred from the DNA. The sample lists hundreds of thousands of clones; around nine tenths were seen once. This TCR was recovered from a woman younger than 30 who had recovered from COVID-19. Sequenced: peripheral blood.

The CDR3 nucleotides read TGCGCCAGCAGCCAAGAGGACAGGGAGGCTCAGCCCCAGCATTTT. Translating it yields CASSQEDREAQPQHF. The V gene is TRBV4-1, the J gene TRBJ1-5, with 8 positions matching TRBD1. Looked up from germline, CDR1 is MGHRA and CDR2 is YSYEKL. The CDR3 is 15 amino acids. The V gene end was trimmed by 0 bases and the J gene end by 6 bases; junction bases not matched to a gene: 4.